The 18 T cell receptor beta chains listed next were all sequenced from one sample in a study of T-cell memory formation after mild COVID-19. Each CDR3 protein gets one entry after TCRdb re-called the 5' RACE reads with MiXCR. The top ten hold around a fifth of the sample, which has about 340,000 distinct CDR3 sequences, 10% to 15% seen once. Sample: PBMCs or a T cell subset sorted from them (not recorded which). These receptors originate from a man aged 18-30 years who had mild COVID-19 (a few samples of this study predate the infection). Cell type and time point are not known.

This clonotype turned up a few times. CDR3: CATSRDDTGWNGNIQYF. CDR3 sequence (DNA): TGTGCCACCAGCAGAGATGATACGGGCTGGAACGGAAACATTCAGTACTTC. This chain connects TRBV15 to TRBJ2-4; no definite D call. The germline gives CDR1 LNHNV, CDR2 YYDKDF (reference sequence). The CDR3 has 17 amino acids. The germline V and J ends were trimmed by 0 bases and 6 bases, with 18 bases remaining between them.

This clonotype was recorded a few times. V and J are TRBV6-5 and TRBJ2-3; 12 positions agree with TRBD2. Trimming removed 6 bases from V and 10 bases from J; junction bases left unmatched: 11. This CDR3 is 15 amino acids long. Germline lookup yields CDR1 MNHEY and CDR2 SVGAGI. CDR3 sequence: CASRRLAGGTEPQYF. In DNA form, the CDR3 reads TGTGCCAGCAGACGCCTAGCGGGGGGGACCGAGCCGCAGTATTTT.

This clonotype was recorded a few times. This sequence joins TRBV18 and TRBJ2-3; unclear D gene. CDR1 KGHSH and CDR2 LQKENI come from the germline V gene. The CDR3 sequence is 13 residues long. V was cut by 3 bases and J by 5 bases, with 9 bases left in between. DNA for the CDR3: TGTGCCAGCTCACCCACACTGAGAGATACGCAGTATTTT. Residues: CASSPTLRDTQYF.

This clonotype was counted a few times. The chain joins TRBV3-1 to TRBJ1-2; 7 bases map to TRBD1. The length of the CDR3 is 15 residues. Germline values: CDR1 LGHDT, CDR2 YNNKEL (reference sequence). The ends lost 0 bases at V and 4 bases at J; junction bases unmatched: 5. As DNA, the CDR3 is TGTGCCAGCAGCCAAGATTGGAGGGACAGCTATGGCTACACCTTC. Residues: CASSQDWRDSYGYTF. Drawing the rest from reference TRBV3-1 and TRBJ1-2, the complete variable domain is DTAVSQTPKYLVTQMGNDKSIKCEQNLGHDTMYWYKQDSKKFLKIMFSYNNKELIINETVPNRFSPKSPDKAHLNLHINSLELGDSAVYFCASSQDWRDSYGYTFGSGTRLTVV.

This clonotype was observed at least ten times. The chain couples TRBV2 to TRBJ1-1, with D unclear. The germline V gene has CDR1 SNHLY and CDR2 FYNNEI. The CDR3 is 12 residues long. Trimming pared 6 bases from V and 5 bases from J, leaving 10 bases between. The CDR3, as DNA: TGTGCCAGCAGGACCTCGGGAACTGAAGCTTTCTTT. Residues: CASRTSGTEAFF. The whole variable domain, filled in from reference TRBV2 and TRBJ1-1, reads EPEVTQTPSHQVTQMGQEVILRCVPISNHLYFYWYRQILGQKVEFLVSFYNNEISEKSEIFDDQFSVERPDGSNFTLKIRSTKLEDSAMYFCASRTSGTEAFFGQGTRLTVV.

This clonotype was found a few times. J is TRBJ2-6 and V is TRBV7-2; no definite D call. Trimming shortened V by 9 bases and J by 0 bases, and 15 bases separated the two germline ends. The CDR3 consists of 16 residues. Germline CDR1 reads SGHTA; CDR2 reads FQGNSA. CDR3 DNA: TGTGCCAGTAGGCGGACCGCCCTCTCTGGGGCCAACGTCCTGACTTTC. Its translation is CASRRTALSGANVLTF. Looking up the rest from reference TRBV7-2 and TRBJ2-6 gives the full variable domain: GAGVSQSPSNKVTEKGKDVELRCDPISGHTALYWYRQSLGQGLEFLIYFQGNSAPDKSGLPSDRFSAERTGGSVSTLTIQRTQQEDSAVYLCASRRTALSGANVLTFGAGSRLTVL.

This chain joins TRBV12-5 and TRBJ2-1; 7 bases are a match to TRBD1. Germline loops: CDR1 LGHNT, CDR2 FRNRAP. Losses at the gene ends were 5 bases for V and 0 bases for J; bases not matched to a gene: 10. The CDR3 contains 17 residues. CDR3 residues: CASGLAGTALSYNEQFF. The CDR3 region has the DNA TGTGCTAGTGGTCTCGCCGGGACAGCCCTCTCCTACAATGAGCAGTTCTTC.

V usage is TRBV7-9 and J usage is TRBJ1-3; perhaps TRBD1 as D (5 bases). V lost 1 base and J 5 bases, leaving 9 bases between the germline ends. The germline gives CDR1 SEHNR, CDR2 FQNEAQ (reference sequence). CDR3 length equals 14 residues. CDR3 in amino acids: CASSLVGARNTIYF. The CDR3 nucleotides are TGTGCCAGCAGCTTAGTAGGGGCGAGAAACACCATATATTTT.

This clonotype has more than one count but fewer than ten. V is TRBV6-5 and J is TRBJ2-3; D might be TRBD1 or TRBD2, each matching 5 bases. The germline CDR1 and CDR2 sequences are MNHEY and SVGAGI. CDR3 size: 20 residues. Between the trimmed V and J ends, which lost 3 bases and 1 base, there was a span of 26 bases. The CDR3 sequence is CASSYPGTGEYSDGTDTQYF. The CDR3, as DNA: TGTGCCAGCAGTTATCCCGGGACCGGCGAGTATAGTGATGGCACAGATACGCAGTATTTT.

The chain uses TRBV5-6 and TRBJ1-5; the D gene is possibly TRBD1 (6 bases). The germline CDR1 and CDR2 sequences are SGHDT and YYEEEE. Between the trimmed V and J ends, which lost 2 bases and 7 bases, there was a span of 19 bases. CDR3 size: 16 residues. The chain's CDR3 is CASSLRDYRAQQPQHF. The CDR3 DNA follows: TGTGCCAGCAGCTTAAGGGATTACAGGGCGCAACAGCCCCAGCATTTT.

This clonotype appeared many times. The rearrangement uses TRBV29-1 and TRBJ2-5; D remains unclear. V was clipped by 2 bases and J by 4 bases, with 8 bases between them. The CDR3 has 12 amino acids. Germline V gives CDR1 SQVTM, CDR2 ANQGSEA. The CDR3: CSVESARETQYF. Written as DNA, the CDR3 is TGCAGCGTTGAATCAGCCCGAGAGACCCAGTACTTC. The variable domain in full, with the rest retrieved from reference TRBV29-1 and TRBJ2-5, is SAVISQKPSRDICQRGTSLTIQCQVDSQVTMMFWYRQQPGQSLTLIATANQGSEATYESGFVIDKFPISRPNLTFSTLTVSNMSPEDSSIYLCSVESARETQYFGPGTRLLVL.

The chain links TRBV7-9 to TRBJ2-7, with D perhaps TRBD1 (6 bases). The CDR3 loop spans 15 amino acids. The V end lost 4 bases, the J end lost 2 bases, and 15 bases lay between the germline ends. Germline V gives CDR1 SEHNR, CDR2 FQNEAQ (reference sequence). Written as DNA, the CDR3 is TGTGCCAGCAGCTCACTGCTCAGGGGAACCTACGAGCAGTACTTC. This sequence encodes CASSSLLRGTYEQYF.

CDR3 DNA: TGCAGTGCTAGAGGCCACCGGGGGGCGGCCACAGATACGCAGTATTTT. Translating gives CSARGHRGAATDTQYF. The genes are TRBV20-1 and TRBJ2-3; TRBD2 is a possible D gene (7 bases). Per germline, CDR1 DFQATT and CDR2 SNEGSKA (reference sequence). V was cut by 1 base and J by 2 bases, with 16 bases left in between. The CDR3 consists of 16 residues.

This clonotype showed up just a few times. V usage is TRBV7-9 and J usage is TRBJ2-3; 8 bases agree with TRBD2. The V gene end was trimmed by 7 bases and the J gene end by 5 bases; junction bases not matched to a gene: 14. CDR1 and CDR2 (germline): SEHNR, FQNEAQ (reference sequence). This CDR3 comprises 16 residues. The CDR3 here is CASTSSSSGGGDTQYF. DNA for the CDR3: TGTGCCAGCACCTCTTCGTCAAGCGGGGGAGGAGATACGCAGTATTTT.

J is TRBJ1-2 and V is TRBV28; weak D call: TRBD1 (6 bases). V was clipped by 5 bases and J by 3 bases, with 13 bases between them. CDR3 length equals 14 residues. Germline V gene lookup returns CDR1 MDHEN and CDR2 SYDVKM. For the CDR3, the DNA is TGTGCCAGCAGTGGGGGGGACAAATACTATGGCTACACCTTC. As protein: CASSGGDKYYGYTF.

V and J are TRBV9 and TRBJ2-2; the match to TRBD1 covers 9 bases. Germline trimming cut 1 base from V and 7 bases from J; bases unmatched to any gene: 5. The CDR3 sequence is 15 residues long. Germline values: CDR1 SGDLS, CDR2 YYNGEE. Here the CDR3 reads CASSVYRGRSGELFF. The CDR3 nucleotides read TGTGCCAGCAGCGTATACAGGGGGCGGAGCGGGGAGCTGTTTTTT.

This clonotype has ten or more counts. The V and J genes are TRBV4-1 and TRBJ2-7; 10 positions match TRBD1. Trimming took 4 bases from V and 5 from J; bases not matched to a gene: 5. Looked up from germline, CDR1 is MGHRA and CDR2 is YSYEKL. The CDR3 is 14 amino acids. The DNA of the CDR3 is TGCGCCAGCAGCCTCTTGGGACAGGGGAACGAGCAGTACTTC. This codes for CASSLLGQGNEQYF.

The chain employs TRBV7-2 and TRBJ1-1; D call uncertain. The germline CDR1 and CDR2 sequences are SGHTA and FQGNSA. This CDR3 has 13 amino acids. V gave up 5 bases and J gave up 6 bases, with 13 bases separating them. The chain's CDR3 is CASSPSAVAEAFF. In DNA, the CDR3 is TGTGCCAGCAGCCCCTCCGCGGTGGCTGAAGCTTTCTTT.